The clone carrying this TCR beta chain was picked up a small number of times. The sample belongs to a study of beta chain features in type 1 diabetes. At the level of the study: Across every sample, over 100 million sorted cells were examined in total.

Looked up from germline, CDR1 is LGHNA and CDR2 is YSLEER. This CDR3 comprises 18 residues. The V and J ends lost 0 bases and 2 bases respectively, with 18 bases between them. Donors contributed one heparinised blood draw apiece, averaging approximately 100 mL. Sorting based on CD45RO/CCR7/CD25/CD127/CD95/CD27 separated CD4+ naive, central memory, regulatory and stem cell-like memory cells. Sorted populations all had greater than 98% purity. The entirety of the isolated RNA underwent reverse transcription, so expressed TCRB transcripts were sequenced. Profiling relied on immunoSEQ multiplex PCR, and the TCRdb table lists in-frame clones only, not all of them. The data show fewer than 550,000 clones, over 10% seen once.

The TCR originated in a woman aged 18-29 years in good health. The sequenced material came from naive CD4+ T cells from blood. The V call is TRBV4-3, the J call TRBJ2-3; the D is unclear. DNA of the CDR3: TGCGCCAGCAGCCAAGATGTTGGGTGGCGGCAGGTCACAGATACGCAGTATTTT. Amino acid sequence: CASSQDVGWRQVTDTQYF.